This T cell receptor beta chain is from a study of cytomegalovirus exposure and HLA in healthy donors. Using immunoSEQ multiplex PCR, the repertoire was profiled, and TCRdb retains in-frame clones only, with some absent. Of about 340,000 clones in the sample, just over 85% are singletons; the top ten hold about 0.8%. With 3 bases removed from V and 4 bases from J, the gap between germline ends came to 13 bases. Germline V CDR1 and CDR2: SQVTM, ANQGSEA. The CDR3 loop spans 13 amino acids. The receptor was derived from a woman in her late teens or twenties in good health and CMV-seronegative. V is TRBV29-1 and J is TRBJ2-7; D possibly corresponds to TRBD1 (6 bases). Material: PBMCs. The CDR3: CSVEAGADYEQYF. Written as DNA, the CDR3 is TGCAGCGTTGAGGCAGGGGCGGATTACGAGCAGTACTTC.